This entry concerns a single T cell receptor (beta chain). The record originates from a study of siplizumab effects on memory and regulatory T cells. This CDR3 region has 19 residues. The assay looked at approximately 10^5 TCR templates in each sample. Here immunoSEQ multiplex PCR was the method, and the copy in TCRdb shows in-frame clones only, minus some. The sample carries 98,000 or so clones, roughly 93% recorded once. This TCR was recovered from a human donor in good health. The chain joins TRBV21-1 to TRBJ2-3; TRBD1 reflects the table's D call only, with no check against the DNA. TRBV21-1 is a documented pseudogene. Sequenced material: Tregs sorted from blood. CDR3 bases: TGTGCCAGCAGCAAAGCGCTTTTAGTAGGGACAGCCAGCACAGATACGCAGTATTTT. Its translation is CASSKALLVGTASTDTQYF.